This T cell receptor beta chain was sequenced for a study of cytomegalovirus exposure and HLA in healthy donors. The PCR ran on 60 Vbeta and 13 Jbeta primers. Repertoires were generated with immunoSEQ multiplex PCR, while TCRdb's copy carries only in-frame clones and drops some. The table includes about 140,000 clones, around 57% detected once. This clone was picked up a small number of times. Trimming stripped 6 bases from V and 4 bases from J, with 12 bases between. The CDR3 has 13 residues. Germline lookup yields CDR1 MGHDK and CDR2 SYGVNS. The sample was PBMCs. The V call is TRBV25-1, the J call TRBJ1-1; no clear D. This receptor was taken from a male donor in good health and CMV-seronegative. The CDR3 DNA is TGTGCCAGCAGGACCCCGGGTGCCACTGAAGCTTTCTTT. Amino acid sequence: CASRTPGATEAFF.